This TCR beta chain is drawn from a study of circulating CD8 cells and anti-PD-1 response in melanoma. Using around 14 ng of total RNA, TCR libraries were made with the QIAseq Immune Repertoire TCR panel. TCRdb re-derived calls from the reads in MiXCR, one entry per CDR3 protein. Of 800 to 1,000 distinct CDR3 sequences listed, around 4.5% were seen once; the top ten hold roughly 4.9%. This clonotype qualifies as large. Trimming cost V 10 bases and J 3 bases; bases outside gene matches: 9. This CDR3 comprises 14 residues. From germline, CDR1 is LNHDA and CDR2 SQIVND (reference sequence). From live CD3+CD8+TCRalphabeta+ cells, four PD-1 and/or TIGIT subsets were sorted.

The chain combines TRBV19 with TRBJ2-7, with TRBD1 matching 10 bases. The specimen was CD8+ T cells from PBMCs, collected at baseline or after one month of anti-PD-1 therapy (not recorded which). The clonotype was recovered from a human donor with melanoma. In DNA, the CDR3 is TGTGCCACTCAACGGACAGGGGGGATCTACGAGCAGTACTTC. Its translation: CATQRTGGIYEQYF.